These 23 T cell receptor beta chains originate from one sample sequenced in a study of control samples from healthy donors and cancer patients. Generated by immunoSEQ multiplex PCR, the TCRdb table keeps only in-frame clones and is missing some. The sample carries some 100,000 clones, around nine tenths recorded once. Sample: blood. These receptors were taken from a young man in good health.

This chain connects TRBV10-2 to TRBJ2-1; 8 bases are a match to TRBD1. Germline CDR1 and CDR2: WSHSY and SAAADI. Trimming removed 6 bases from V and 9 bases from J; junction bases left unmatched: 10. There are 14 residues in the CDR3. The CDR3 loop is CASRMLDRVGEQFF. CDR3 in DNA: TGCGCCAGCAGGATGTTGGACAGGGTCGGTGAGCAGTTCTTC.

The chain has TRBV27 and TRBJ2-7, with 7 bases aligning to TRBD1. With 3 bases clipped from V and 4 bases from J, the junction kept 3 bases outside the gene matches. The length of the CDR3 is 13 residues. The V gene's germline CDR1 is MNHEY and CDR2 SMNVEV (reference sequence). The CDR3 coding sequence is TGTGCCAGCAGTTTTTCACAGGGGTACGAGCAGTACTTC. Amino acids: CASSFSQGYEQYF.

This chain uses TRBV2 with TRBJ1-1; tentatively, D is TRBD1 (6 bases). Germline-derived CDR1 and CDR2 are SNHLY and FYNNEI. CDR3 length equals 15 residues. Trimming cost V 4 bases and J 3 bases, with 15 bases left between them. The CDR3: CASSVWGAVYTEAFF. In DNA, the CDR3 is TGTGCCAGCAGTGTCTGGGGGGCGGTTTACACTGAAGCTTTCTTT. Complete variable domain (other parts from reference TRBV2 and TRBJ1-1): EPEVTQTPSHQVTQMGQEVILRCVPISNHLYFYWYRQILGQKVEFLVSFYNNEISEKSEIFDDQFSVERPDGSNFTLKIRSTKLEDSAMYFCASSVWGAVYTEAFFGQGTRLTVV.

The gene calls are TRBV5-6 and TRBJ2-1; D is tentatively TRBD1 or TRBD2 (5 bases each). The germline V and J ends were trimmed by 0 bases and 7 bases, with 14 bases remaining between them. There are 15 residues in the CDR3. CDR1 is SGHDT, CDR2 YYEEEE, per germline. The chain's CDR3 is CASSLAGAGRNEQFF. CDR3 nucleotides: TGTGCCAGCAGCTTGGCCGGGGCAGGGCGTAATGAGCAGTTCTTC.

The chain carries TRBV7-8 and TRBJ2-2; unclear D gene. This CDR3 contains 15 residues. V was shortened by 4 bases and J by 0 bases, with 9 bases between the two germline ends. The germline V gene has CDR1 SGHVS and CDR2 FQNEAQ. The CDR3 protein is CASSSRRTNTGELFF. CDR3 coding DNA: TGTGCCAGCAGCTCGAGGAGAACGAACACCGGGGAGCTGTTTTTT.

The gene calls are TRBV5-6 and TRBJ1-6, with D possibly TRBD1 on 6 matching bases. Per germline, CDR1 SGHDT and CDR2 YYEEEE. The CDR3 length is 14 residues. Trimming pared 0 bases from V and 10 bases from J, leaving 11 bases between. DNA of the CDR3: TGTGCCAGCAGCTTGGGCAGGGGCTTCTCACCCCTCCACTTT. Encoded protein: CASSLGRGFSPLHF.

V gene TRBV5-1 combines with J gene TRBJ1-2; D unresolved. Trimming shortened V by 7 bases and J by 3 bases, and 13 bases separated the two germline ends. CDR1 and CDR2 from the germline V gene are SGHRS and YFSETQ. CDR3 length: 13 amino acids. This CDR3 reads CASAMEGHYGYTF. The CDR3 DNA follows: TGCGCCAGCGCGATGGAAGGTCACTATGGCTACACCTTC.

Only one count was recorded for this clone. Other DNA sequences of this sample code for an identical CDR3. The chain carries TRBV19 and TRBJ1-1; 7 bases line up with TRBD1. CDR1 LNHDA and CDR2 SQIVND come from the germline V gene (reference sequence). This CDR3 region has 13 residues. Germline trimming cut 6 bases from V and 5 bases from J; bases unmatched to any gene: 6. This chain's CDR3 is CASSQTGATEAFF. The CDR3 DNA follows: TGTGCCAGTAGCCAAACAGGGGCGACTGAAGCTTTCTTT.

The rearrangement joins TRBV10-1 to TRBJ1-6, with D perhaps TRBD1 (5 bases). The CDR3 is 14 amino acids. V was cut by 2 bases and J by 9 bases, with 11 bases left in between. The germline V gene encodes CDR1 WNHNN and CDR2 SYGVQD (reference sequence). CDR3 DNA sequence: TGCGCCAGCAGTGAGGGCAGGGAATTTTCACCCCTCCACTTT. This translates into CASSEGREFSPLHF.

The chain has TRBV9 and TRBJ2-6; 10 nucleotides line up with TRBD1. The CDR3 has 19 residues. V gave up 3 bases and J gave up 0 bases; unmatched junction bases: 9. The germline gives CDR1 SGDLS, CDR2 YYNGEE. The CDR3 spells CASSARQGAFSSGANVLTF. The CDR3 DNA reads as TGTGCCAGCAGCGCCCGACAGGGGGCCTTTTCCTCTGGGGCCAACGTCCTGACTTTC. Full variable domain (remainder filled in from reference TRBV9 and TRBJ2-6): DSGVTQTPKHLITATGQRVTLRCSPRSGDLSVYWYQQSLDQGLQFLIQYYNGEERAKGNILERFSAQQFPDLHSELNLSSLELGDSALYFCASSARQGAFSSGANVLTFGAGSRLTVL.

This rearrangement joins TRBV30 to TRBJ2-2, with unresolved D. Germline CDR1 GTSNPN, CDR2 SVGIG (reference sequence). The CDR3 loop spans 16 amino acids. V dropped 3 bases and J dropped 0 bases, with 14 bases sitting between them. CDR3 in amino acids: CAWSANLYANTGELFF. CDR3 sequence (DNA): TGTGCCTGGAGCGCTAACCTTTATGCGAACACCGGGGAGCTGTTTTTT.

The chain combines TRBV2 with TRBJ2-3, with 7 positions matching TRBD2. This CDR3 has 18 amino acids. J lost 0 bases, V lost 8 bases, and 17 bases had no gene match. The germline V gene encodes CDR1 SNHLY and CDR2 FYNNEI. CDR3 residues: CASLVVVSGGLSTDTQYF. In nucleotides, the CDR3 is TGTGCCAGCTTAGTGGTAGTCTCGGGGGGACTTAGCACAGATACGCAGTATTTT.

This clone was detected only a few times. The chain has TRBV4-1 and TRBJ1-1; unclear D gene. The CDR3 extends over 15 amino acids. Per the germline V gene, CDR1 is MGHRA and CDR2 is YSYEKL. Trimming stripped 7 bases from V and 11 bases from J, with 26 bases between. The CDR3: CASTLSSQVREGAFF. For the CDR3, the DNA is TGCGCCAGCACCCTATCGAGTCAAGTGAGGGAAGGCGCTTTCTTT.

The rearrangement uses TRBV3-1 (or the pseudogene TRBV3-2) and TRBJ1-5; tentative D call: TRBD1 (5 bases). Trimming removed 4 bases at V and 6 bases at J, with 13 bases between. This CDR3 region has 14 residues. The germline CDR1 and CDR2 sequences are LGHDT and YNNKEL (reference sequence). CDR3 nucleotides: TGTGCCAGCAGCCCCGATATCGGGGCTCAGCCCCAGCATTTT. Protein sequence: CASSPDIGAQPQHF.

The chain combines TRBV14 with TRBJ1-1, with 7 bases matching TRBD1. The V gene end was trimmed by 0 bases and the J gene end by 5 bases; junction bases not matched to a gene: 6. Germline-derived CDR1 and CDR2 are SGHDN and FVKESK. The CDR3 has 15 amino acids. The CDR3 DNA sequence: TGTGCCAGCAGCCAAGACCACAGGGGTCGAACTGAAGCTTTCTTT. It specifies CASSQDHRGRTEAFF.

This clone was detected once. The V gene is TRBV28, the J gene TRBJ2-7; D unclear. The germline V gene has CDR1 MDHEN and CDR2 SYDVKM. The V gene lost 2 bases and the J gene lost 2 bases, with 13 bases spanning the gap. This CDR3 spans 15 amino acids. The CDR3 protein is CASSLRTPKAYEQYV. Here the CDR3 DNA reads TGTGCCAGCAGTTTACGGACCCCGAAGGCCTACGAGCAGTACGTC.

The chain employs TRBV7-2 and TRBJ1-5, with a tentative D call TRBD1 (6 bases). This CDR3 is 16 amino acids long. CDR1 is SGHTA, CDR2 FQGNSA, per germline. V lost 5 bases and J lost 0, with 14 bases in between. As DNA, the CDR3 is TGTGCCAGCAGCCCAACCGGGACAACTAGCAATCAGCCCCAGCATTTT. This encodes CASSPTGTTSNQPQHF.

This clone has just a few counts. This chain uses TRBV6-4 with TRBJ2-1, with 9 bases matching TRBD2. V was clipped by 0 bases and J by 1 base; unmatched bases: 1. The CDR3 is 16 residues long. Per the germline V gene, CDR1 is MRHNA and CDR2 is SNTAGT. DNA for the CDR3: TGTGCCAGCAGTGACTCTACTAGCGGGTCCTACAATGAGCAGTTCTTC. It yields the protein CASSDSTSGSYNEQFF.

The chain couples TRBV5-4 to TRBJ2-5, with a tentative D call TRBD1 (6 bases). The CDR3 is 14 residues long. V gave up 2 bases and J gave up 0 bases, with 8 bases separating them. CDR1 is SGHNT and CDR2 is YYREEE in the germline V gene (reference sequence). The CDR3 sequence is CASSFRDNQETQYF. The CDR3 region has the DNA TGTGCCAGCAGCTTCAGGGACAACCAAGAGACCCAGTACTTC.

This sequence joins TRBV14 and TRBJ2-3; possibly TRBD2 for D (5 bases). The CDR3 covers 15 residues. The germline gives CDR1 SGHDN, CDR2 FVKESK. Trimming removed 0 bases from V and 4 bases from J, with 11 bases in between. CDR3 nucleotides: TGTGCCAGCAGCCAAGATCTCCTAGCTGCAGATACGCAGTATTTT. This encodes CASSQDLLAADTQYF.

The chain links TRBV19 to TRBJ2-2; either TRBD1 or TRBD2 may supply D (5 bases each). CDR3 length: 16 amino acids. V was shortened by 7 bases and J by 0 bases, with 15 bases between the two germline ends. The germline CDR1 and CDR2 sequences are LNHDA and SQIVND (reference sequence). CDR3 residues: CASISPLGANTGELFF. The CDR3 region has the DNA TGTGCCAGTATTTCCCCATTGGGGGCGAACACCGGGGAGCTGTTTTTT.

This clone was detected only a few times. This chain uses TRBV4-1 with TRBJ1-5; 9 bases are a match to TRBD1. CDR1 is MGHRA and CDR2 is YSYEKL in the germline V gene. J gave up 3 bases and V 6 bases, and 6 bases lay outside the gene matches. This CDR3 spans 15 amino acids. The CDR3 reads CASSLWDRANQPQHF. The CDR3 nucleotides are TGCGCCAGCAGTCTGTGGGACAGGGCCAATCAGCCCCAGCATTTT.

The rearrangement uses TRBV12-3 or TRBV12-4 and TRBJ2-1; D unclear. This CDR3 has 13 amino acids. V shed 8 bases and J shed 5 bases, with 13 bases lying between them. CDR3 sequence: CASGFANDNEQFF. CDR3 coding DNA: TGTGCCAGCGGGTTTGCGAACGACAATGAGCAGTTCTTC.